The entry below describes one T cell receptor beta chain. Antigen specificity is unknown. Antigen-specific CD4+ T cell clonotypes were called by their expansion after viral peptide-pool culture in ViraFEST. Isolation of CD4+ T cells took place after 10 days of culture. Each participant was given two doses of one vaccine (BNT162b2 or mRNA-1273). Negative nucleocapsid antibody tests before and after vaccination confirmed no previous SARS-CoV-2 infection. On days 3 and 7, fresh IL-2 medium replaced half the medium. The data originate from a study of vaccination effects on CD4 cells after COVID-19. Study-level findings and limits: Pronounced clonal contraction occurred in clones induced by infection and by vaccine late after vaccination.

Germline V lookup: CDR1 LGHNT, CDR2 FRNRAP. V shed 3 bases and J shed 9 bases, with 9 bases lying between them. CDR3 length equals 12 residues. Method: immunoSEQ multiplex PCR; TCRdb's copy keeps in-frame clones and lacks some. The sample has some 29,000 clones, approximately 64% seen once. The sequence was obtained from a human donor who received a COVID-19 vaccine. The specimen comprised CD4+ T cells from PBMCs cultured with SARS-CoV-2 spike peptides, sampled after COVID-19 vaccination. The chain combines TRBV12-5 with TRBJ1-5; the D is unclear. The CDR3 loop is CASGFSTGPQHF. DNA for the CDR3: TGTGCTAGTGGTTTCTCAACGGGGCCCCAGCATTTT.